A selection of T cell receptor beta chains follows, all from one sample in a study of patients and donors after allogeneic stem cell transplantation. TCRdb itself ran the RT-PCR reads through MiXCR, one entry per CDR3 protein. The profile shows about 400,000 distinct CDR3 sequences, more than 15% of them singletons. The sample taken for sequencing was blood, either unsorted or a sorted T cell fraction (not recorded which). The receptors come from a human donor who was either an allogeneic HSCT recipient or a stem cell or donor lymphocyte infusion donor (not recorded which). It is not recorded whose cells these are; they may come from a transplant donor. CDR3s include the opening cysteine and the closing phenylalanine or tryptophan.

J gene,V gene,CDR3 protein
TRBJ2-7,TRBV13,CASSLAQTGLAGASYEQYF
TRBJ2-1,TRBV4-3,CASSPIGRGLYNEQFF
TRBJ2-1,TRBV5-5,CASSFRVAGVYNEQFF
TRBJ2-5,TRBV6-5,CASSYSRQGGETQYF
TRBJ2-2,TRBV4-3,CASSQEAGAYTGELFF
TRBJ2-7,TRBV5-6,CASSLPAAYEQYF
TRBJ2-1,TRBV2,CASTSSGSSYNEQFF
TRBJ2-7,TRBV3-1,CASSHIRGGGSYEQYF
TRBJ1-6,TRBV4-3,CASSQDLAGYNSPLHF
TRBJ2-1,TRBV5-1,CASSPQGPNEQFF
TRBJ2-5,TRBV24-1,CATSDFGGSRSETQYF
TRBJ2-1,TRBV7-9,CASSFPGNEQFF
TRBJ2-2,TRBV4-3,CASSQFILGLAANTGELFF
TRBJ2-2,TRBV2,CASSGATGELFF
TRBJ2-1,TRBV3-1,CASSPSQVSSYNEQFF
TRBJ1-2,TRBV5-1,CASSVAGHPNYGYTF
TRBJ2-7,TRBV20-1,CSAALNGVGEQYF
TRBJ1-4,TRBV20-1,CSARGGGWGEKLFF
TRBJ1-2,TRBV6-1,CASSPYDRDLYGYTF
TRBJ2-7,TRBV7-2,CASSLGLKAGYEQYF
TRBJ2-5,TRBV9,CASSRRIQETQYF
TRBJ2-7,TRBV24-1,CATSEGTPQQYF
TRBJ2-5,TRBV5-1,CASSSSQDQETQYF
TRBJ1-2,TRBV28,CASSLPNGQNYGYTF
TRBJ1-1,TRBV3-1,CASSREKGVTEAFF
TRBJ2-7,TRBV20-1,CGGSGGFSYEQYF
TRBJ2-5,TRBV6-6,CASGGDRGVTQYF
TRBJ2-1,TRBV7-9,CASSSPLYNEQFF
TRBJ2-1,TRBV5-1,CASRETSGHNEQFF
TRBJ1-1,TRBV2,CASSEQAPEAFF
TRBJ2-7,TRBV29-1,CSVEGKTSGGYYEQYF
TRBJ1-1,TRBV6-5,CASSFQGEDTEAFF
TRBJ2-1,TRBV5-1,CASSLYSASYNEQFF
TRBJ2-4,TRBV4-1,CASRGAGLAKNIQYF
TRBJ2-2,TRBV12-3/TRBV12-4,CASSPRKGTGELFF
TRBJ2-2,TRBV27,CASSGLRQGIGGELFF
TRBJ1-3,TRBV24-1,CATSERDGGNTIYF
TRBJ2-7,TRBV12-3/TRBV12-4,CASSRTSGTYEQYF
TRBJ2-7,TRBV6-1,CATTGRISYEQYF
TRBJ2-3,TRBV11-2,CASSWLTDTQYF
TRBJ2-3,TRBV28,CASSLWWGRTDTQYF
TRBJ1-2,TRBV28,CASSRPGKGYTF
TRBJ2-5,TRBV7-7,CASSIGGRTSGGETQYF
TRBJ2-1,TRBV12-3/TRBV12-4,CASRPRTSGSSSYNEQFF